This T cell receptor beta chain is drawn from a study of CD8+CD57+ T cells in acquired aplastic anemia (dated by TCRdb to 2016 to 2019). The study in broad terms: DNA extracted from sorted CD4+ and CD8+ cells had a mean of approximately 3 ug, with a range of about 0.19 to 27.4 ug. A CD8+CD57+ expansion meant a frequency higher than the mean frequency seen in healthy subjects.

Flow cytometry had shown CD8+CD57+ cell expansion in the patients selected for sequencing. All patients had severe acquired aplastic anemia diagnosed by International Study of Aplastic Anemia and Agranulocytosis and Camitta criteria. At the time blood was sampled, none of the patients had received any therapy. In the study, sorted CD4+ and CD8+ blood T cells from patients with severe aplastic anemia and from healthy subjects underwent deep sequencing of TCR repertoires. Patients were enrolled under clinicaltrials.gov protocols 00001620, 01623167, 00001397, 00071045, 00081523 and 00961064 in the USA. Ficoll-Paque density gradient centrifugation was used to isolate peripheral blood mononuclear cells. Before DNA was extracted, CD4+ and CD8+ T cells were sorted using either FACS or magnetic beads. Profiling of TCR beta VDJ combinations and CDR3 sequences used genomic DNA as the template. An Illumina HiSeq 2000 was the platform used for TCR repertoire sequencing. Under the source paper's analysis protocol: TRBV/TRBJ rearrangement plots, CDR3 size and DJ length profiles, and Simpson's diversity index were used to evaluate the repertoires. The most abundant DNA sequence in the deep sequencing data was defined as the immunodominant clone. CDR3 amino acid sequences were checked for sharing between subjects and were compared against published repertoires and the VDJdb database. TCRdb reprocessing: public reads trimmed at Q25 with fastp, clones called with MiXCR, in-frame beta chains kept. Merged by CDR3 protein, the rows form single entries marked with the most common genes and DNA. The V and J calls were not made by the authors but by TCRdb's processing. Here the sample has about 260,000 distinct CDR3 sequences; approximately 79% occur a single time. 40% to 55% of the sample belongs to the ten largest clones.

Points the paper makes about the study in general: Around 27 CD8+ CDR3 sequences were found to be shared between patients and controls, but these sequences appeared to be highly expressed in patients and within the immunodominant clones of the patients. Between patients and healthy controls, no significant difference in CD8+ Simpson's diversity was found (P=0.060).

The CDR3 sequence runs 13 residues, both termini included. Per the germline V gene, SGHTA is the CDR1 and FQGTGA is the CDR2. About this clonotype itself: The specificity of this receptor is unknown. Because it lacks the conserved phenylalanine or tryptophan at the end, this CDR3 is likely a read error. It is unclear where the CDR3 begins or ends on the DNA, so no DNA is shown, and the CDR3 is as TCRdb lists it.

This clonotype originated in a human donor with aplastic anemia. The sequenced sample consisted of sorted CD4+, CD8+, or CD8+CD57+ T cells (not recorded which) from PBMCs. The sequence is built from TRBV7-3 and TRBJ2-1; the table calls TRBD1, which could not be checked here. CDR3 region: CASSRQGNPEQLL.